This T cell receptor (beta chain) appears in the sequencing data of a study of blood T cell repertoires in COVID-19. Study processing details: Researchers report that nucleated cell counts were estimated from reference gene primer amplification. The repertoire was sequenced with immunoSEQ multiplex PCR; TCRdb's copy has only in-frame clones and lacks some. Clone size and the V and J calls come from that table; the DNA yielded D and trimming. The repertoire holds approximately 52,000 clones, with 89% as singletons. V lost 3 bases to trimming and J lost 0 bases, with 14 bases between them. Germline V gene data show CDR1 as LNHDA and CDR2 as SQIVND (reference sequence). The CDR3 runs to 16 residues.

The chain employs TRBV19 and TRBJ1-2; no reliable D call. Sequencing used peripheral blood. The origin of this receptor is a man aged 55 to 70 with active COVID-19. The CDR3 DNA reads TGTGCCAGTAGTATGACCAGGAAACGAGCTAACTATGGCTACACCTTC. It is translated as CASSMTRKRANYGYTF.